The 5 T cell receptor beta chains listed next were all sequenced from one sample in a study of blood T cell repertoires in COVID-19. Libraries were prepared by immunoSEQ multiplex PCR; TCRdb keeps only in-frame clonotypes and omits some of them. The sample has about 200,000 clones, 82% seen once; the top ten hold 8.2%. What was sequenced was peripheral blood. The receptors here all came from a woman at least 80 years old with COVID-19, enrolled during active disease.

This chain connects TRBV7-2 to TRBJ1-2, with D unclear. The length of the CDR3 is 15 residues. Germline V gene data show CDR1 as SGHTA and CDR2 as FQGNSA. The ends were cut back, 1 base at V and 3 bases at J, with 12 bases in the middle. CDR3 in DNA: TGTGCCAGCAGCTTAGGAGGGTTTACGTACTATGGCTACACCTTC. Translated: CASSLGGFTYYGYTF.

This rearrangement joins TRBV7-9 to TRBJ2-2; 8 bases match TRBD2. J was trimmed by 4 bases and V by 5 bases; bases with no gene match: 9. The CDR3 loop spans 16 amino acids. Germline V gives CDR1 SEHNR, CDR2 FQNEAQ (reference sequence). CDR3 nucleotides: TGTGCCAGCAGCCAAAGACGCGGACTAGCCACCGGGGAGCTGTTTTTT. Translated: CASSQRRGLATGELFF.

The CDR3 nucleotides read TGTGCCACTAGCGGGGACGGCTACGAGCAGTACTTC. It translates to CATSGDGYEQYF. V gene TRBV24-1 combines with J gene TRBJ2-7; TRBD2 aligns across 8 bases. Germline loops: CDR1 KGHDR, CDR2 SFDVKD. V lost 10 bases to trimming and J lost 3 bases; unmatched junction nucleotides: 4. The CDR3 extends over 12 amino acids.

This chain links TRBV7-9 with TRBJ1-2; 10 positions match TRBD1. CDR1 and CDR2 (germline): SEHNR, FQNEAQ (reference sequence). CDR3 length equals 19 residues. J lost 2 bases, V lost 2 bases, and 14 bases had no gene match. CDR3 sequence reads: CASSLSGTGEFFRNYGYTF. CDR3 DNA sequence: TGTGCCAGCAGCTTAAGCGGGACAGGGGAGTTTTTTCGCAACTATGGCTACACCTTC.

This clone was recorded once. The chain has TRBV10-3 and TRBJ2-3; 7 nucleotides line up with TRBD1. Unmatched junction bases numbered 6, after V lost 3 bases and J lost 3 bases. CDR1 and CDR2 from the germline V gene are ENHRY and SYGVKD. This CDR3 has 15 amino acids. DNA of the CDR3: TGTGCCATCAGTGATGGGACAGAGGGGACAGATACGCAGTATTTT. Encoded protein: CAISDGTEGTDTQYF.